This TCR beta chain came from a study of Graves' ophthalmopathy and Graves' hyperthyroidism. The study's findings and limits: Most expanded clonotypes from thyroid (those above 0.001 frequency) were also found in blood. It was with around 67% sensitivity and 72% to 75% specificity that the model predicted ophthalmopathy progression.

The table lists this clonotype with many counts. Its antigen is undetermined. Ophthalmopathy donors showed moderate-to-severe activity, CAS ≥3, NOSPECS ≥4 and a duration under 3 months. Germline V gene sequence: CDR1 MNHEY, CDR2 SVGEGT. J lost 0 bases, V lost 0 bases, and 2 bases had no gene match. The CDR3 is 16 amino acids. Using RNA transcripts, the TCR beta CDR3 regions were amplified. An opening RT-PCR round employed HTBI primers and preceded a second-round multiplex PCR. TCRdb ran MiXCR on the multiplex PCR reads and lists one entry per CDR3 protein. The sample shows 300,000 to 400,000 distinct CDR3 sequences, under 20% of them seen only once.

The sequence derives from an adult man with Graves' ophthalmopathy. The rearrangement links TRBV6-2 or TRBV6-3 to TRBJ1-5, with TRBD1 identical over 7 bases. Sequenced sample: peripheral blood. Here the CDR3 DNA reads TGTGCCAGCAGTTACTCTGGGACAGCTAGCAATCAGCCCCAGCATTTT. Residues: CASSYSGTASNQPQHF.